These 32 T cell receptor beta chains came from one sample sequenced in a study of blood T cell repertoires in COVID-19. This table comes from immunoSEQ multiplex PCR, and its TCRdb copy is limited to in-frame clones, with some not included. Of a few hundred thousand clones in the sample, roughly 81% were seen once. Input material: PBMCs or T cells enriched from blood (not recorded which). Every receptor here comes from a woman between 50 and 59 years old who had been exposed to COVID-19.

V usage is TRBV2 and J usage is TRBJ2-1, with D possibly being TRBD2 (5 bases). This CDR3 is 13 amino acids long. V lost 4 bases to trimming and J lost 5 bases, with 9 bases between them. The germline V gene has CDR1 SNHLY and CDR2 FYNNEI. CDR3 sequence: CASSVMRDNEQFF. The CDR3 nucleotides read TGTGCCAGCAGTGTTATGAGGGACAATGAGCAGTTCTTC.

This clone was picked up one time. CDR3: CASRTPGSNQPQHF. The CDR3, as DNA: TGTGCCAGCAGGACCCCCGGGAGCAATCAGCCCCAGCATTTT. This rearrangement joins TRBV21-1 to TRBJ1-5. TRBV21-1 is a pseudogene locus. CDR3 length: 14 residues.

Details on this clone: This sample includes further DNA sequences coding for the same CDR3. The rearrangement joins TRBV7-9 to TRBJ1-1; D remains unclear. CDR1 and CDR2 (germline): SEHNR, FQNEAQ (reference sequence). Trimming pared 1 base from V and 1 base from J, leaving 7 bases between. The CDR3 runs to 14 residues. The CDR3 loop is CASSLGYRNTEAFF. As DNA, the CDR3 is TGTGCCAGCAGCTTAGGGTATAGGAACACTGAAGCTTTCTTT. The whole variable domain, remainder taken from reference TRBV7-9 and TRBJ1-1, is DTGVSQNPRHKITKRGQNVTFRCDPISEHNRLYWYRQTLGQGPEFLTYFQNEAQLEKSRLLSDRFSAERPKGSFSTLEIQRTEQGDSAMYLCASSLGYRNTEAFFGQGTRLTVV.

The chain links TRBV27 to TRBJ2-2; maybe TRBD1 (5 bases). The CDR3 is 16 residues long. V was clipped by 10 bases and J by 2 bases, with 20 bases between them. CDR1 is MNHEY and CDR2 is SMNVEV in the germline V gene (reference sequence). CDR3 coding DNA: TGTGCCACCGGAAGGGGCTCCAGAATAAACACCGGGGAGCTGTTTTTT. Amino acid sequence: CATGRGSRINTGELFF.

This clone was detected a few times. The chain is built from TRBV18 and TRBJ2-7, with 8 bases fitting TRBD1. With V trimmed by 2 bases and J by 5 bases, 2 bases remained unmatched. The CDR3 totals 13 residues. The germline CDR1 and CDR2 sequences are KGHSH and LQKENI. This CDR3 reads CASSPAGGHEQYF. In DNA, the CDR3 is TGTGCCAGCTCACCAGCAGGGGGCCACGAGCAGTACTTC.

The chain is built from TRBV5-6 and TRBJ1-3; 7 bases are a match to TRBD1. After removal of 1 base from V and 2 bases from J, the junction contained 0 bases not matched to a gene. Germline V gene data show CDR1 as SGHDT and CDR2 as YYEEEE. The CDR3 totals 14 residues. This CDR3 reads CASSLTGAGNTIYF. CDR3 bases: TGTGCCAGCAGCTTGACAGGGGCTGGAAACACCATATATTTT.

The CDR3 region is CASSPSNTNTEAFF. In nucleotides, the CDR3 is TGTGCCAGCAGCCCTTCAAACACGAACACTGAAGCTTTCTTT. The chain has TRBV7-6 and TRBJ1-1; no firm D call. Germline loops: CDR1 SGHVS, CDR2 FNYEAQ. The CDR3 covers 14 residues. The germline V and J ends were trimmed by 5 bases and 1 base, with 11 bases remaining between them.

This sequence joins TRBV3-1 (or the pseudogene TRBV3-2) and TRBJ1-2; the match to TRBD1 covers 10 bases. Germline V gives CDR1 LGHDT, CDR2 YNNKEL (reference sequence). V gave up 3 bases and J gave up 4 bases; unmatched junction bases: 5. The CDR3 length is 15 residues. CDR3 protein: CASSQRQGAGYGYTF. The CDR3 DNA follows: TGTGCCAGCAGCCAGAGACAGGGGGCAGGCTATGGCTACACCTTC.

This chain uses TRBV30 with TRBJ1-2; 8 bases fit TRBD1. The CDR3 loop spans 14 amino acids. Trimming took 5 bases from V and 5 from J; bases not matched to a gene: 10. Germline lookup yields CDR1 GTSNPN and CDR2 SVGIG (reference sequence). CDR3 nucleotide sequence: TGTGCCTGGGACTCCAACTGGACAGGGTATGGCTACACCTTC. This translates into CAWDSNWTGYGYTF.

The J gene is TRBJ2-7, the V gene TRBV5-1, with 7 bases identical to TRBD1. This CDR3 has 16 amino acids. Losses at the gene ends were 3 bases for V and 6 bases for J; bases not matched to a gene: 15. CDR1 and CDR2 (germline): SGHRS, YFSETQ. CDR3 protein: CASSSRTGVGRSEQYF. The CDR3 DNA is TGCGCCAGCAGCTCGCGTACAGGGGTAGGTCGGAGCGAGCAGTACTTC.

Note on this clone: In the same sample, other DNA sequences code for this CDR3. The chain employs TRBV6-1 and TRBJ1-2, with D uncertain. From germline, CDR1 is MNHNS and CDR2 SASEGT. V lost 0 bases and J lost 5, with 7 bases in between. The CDR3 sequence is 13 residues long. CDR3 loop: CASSEAGGYGYTF. DNA for the CDR3: TGTGCCAGCAGTGAAGCCGGAGGATATGGCTACACCTTC.

CDR3 amino acids: CASKPALYTEAFF. DNA of the CDR3: TGTGCCAGCAAACCAGCGCTGTACACTGAAGCTTTCTTT. The V and J genes are TRBV6-5 and TRBJ1-1; D remains ambiguous. The CDR3 spans 13 residues. Trimming left V 7 bases short and J 3 bases short, with 12 bases between. Per the germline V gene, CDR1 is MNHEY and CDR2 is SVGAGI.

This clone was detected a few times. The V gene is TRBV27, the J gene TRBJ2-6; no clear D. The V and J ends lost 4 bases and 4 bases respectively, with 5 bases between them. This CDR3 has 13 residues. Germline V gives CDR1 MNHEY, CDR2 SMNVEV (reference sequence). CDR3 DNA: TGTGCCAGCAGTTACACCGGGGCCAACGTCCTGACTTTC. Amino acids: CASSYTGANVLTF.

The chain couples TRBV19 to TRBJ1-1; D is undetermined. V lost 5 bases and J 2 bases, leaving 6 bases between the germline ends. The CDR3 consists of 12 residues. Germline loops: CDR1 LNHDA, CDR2 SQIVND (reference sequence). CDR3 sequence reads: CASSEGNTEAFF. In DNA form, the CDR3 reads TGTGCCAGTAGTGAGGGTAACACTGAAGCTTTCTTT.

The table lists this clone with a few counts. The J gene is TRBJ1-1, the V gene TRBV28; D is unclear. The CDR3 spans 14 residues. Germline values: CDR1 MDHEN, CDR2 SYDVKM. The ends were cut back, 2 bases at V and 11 bases at J, with 18 bases in the middle. This chain's CDR3 is CASSLDSRGGLAFF. The CDR3 coding sequence is TGTGCCAGCAGTTTAGACTCCCGAGGAGGGTTGGCTTTCTTT.

The chain uses TRBV15 and TRBJ2-1; 8 bases map to TRBD2. The CDR3 is 18 residues long. Germline CDR1 is LNHNV and CDR2 is YYDKDF (reference sequence). The junction had 7 bases not matched to a gene; V was cut back by 0 bases and J by 0 bases. This CDR3 reads CATSRDTAGVNSYNEQFF. The DNA of the CDR3 is TGTGCCACCAGCAGAGATACAGCGGGGGTGAACTCCTACAATGAGCAGTTCTTC.

This clone was observed a single time. The chain recombines TRBV5-4 with TRBJ2-1, with 7 bases lining up with TRBD2. The germline gives CDR1 SGHNT, CDR2 YYREEE (reference sequence). The V segment lost 4 bases and the J segment 7 bases; nucleotides outside the gene matches: 5. This CDR3 contains 13 residues. CDR3 sequence: CASSLGRENEQFF. CDR3 in DNA: TGTGCCAGCAGCCTGGGGAGGGAGAATGAGCAGTTCTTC.

CDR3 sequence reads: CASSLGENSNQPQHF. For the CDR3, the DNA is TGTGCCAGCAGCTTAGGTGAGAATAGCAATCAGCCCCAGCATTTT. The chain is built from TRBV7-8 and TRBJ1-5; D gene unclear. V lost 1 base to trimming and J lost 0 bases, with 7 bases between them. The CDR3 has 15 residues. CDR1 is SGHVS, CDR2 FQNEAQ, per germline. Full variable domain (remainder filled in from reference TRBV7-8 and TRBJ1-5): GAGVSQSPRYKVAKRGQDVALRCDPISGHVSLFWYQQALGQGPEFLTYFQNEAQLDKSGLPSDRFFAERPEGSVSTLKIQRTQQEDSAVYLCASSLGENSNQPQHFGDGTRLSIL.

This chain joins TRBV7-2 and TRBJ1-3, with D possibly being TRBD1 (6 bases). This CDR3 region has 14 residues. V dropped 1 base and J dropped 2 bases, with 6 bases sitting between them. Per the germline V gene, CDR1 is SGHTA and CDR2 is FQGNSA. The CDR3 coding sequence is TGTGCCAGCAGCTTAGACAGGGCTGGAAACACCATATATTTT. Translation gives CASSLDRAGNTIYF. Using reference TRBV7-2 and TRBJ1-3 for the parts outside the CDR3, the full variable domain is GAGVSQSPSNKVTEKGKDVELRCDPISGHTALYWYRQSLGQGLEFLIYFQGNSAPDKSGLPSDRFSAERTGGSVSTLTIQRTQQEDSAVYLCASSLDRAGNTIYFGEGSWLTVV.

The V and J genes are TRBV7-2 and TRBJ2-7, with 8 positions matching TRBD2. Germline values: CDR1 SGHTA, CDR2 FQGNSA. CDR3 size: 17 residues. The junction had 14 bases not matched to a gene; V was cut back by 5 bases and J by 2 bases. CDR3 bases: TGTGCCAGCAGCACTAGCGGACTCACAGGACCCCCCTACGAGCAGTACTTC. Protein sequence: CASSTSGLTGPPYEQYF. The full variable domain, rest sourced from reference TRBV7-2 and TRBJ2-7, is GAGVSQSPSNKVTEKGKDVELRCDPISGHTALYWYRQSLGQGLEFLIYFQGNSAPDKSGLPSDRFSAERTGGSVSTLTIQRTQQEDSAVYLCASSTSGLTGPPYEQYFGPGTRLTVT.

This chain connects TRBV18 to TRBJ2-2; D may be TRBD1 (6 bases). Germline CDR1 is KGHSH and CDR2 is LQKENI. Trimming pared 4 bases from V and 5 bases from J, leaving 11 bases between. The CDR3 covers 14 residues. CDR3 protein: CASSLDRGTGELFF. The CDR3 DNA reads TGTGCCAGCTCACTGGACAGAGGAACCGGGGAGCTGTTTTTT.

This clone was counted a single time. This chain uses TRBV12-3 or TRBV12-4 with TRBJ1-4; D is unresolved. The CDR3 has 13 amino acids. V was clipped by 6 bases and J by 10 bases, with 15 bases between them. The CDR3 is CASRQEREGKLFF. The CDR3 region has the DNA TGTGCCAGCAGGCAGGAGCGGGAGGGAAAACTGTTTTTT.

CDR3 nucleotide sequence: TGTGCCAGCAGTCCGTCGAGCCTGCGGGGAAACACCATATATTTT. Its translation: CASSPSSLRGNTIYF. The chain has TRBV27 and TRBJ1-3; D is uncertain. In germline, CDR1 is MNHEY, CDR2 SMNVEV (reference sequence). This CDR3 contains 15 residues. The ends were cut back, 5 bases at V and 4 bases at J, with 15 bases in the middle.

V is TRBV6-5 and J is TRBJ1-1; D is possibly TRBD1 (6 bases). V dropped 0 bases and J dropped 7 bases, with 15 bases sitting between them. CDR3 length: 15 residues. Per germline, CDR1 MNHEY and CDR2 SVGAGI. Written as DNA, the CDR3 is TGTGCCAGCAGTTACTCCCTCCAGGGAGGGGGTGAAGCTTTCTTT. Its protein is CASSYSLQGGGEAFF.

This chain joins TRBV5-1 and TRBJ2-5, with D perhaps matching TRBD2 (6 bases). Germline V gives CDR1 SGHRS, CDR2 YFSETQ. The CDR3 is 13 residues long. Trimming stripped 4 bases from V and 5 bases from J, with 12 bases between. The chain's CDR3 is CASSTRAGETQYF. As DNA, the CDR3 is TGCGCCAGCAGCACGCGCGCGGGGGAGACCCAGTACTTC. The full variable domain, rest sourced from reference TRBV5-1 and TRBJ2-5, is KAGVTQTPRYLIKTRGQQVTLSCSPISGHRSVSWYQQTPGQGLQFLFEYFSETQRNKGNFPGRFSGRQFSNSRSEMNVSTLELGDSALYLCASSTRAGETQYFGPGTRLLVL.

Here the CDR3 DNA reads TGTGCCAGCAGCGTAGACACTAGCGGGGAGGAGACCCAGTACTTC. Translated, it gives CASSVDTSGEETQYF. V is TRBV9 and J is TRBJ2-5; TRBD2 matches 10 bases. V was clipped by 0 bases and J by 5 bases; unmatched bases: 4. Germline CDR1 is SGDLS and CDR2 is YYNGEE. The CDR3 sequence is 15 residues long.

This clone has a handful of counts. The rearrangement joins TRBV7-9 to TRBJ2-1; D might be TRBD2 (6 bases). The V end lost 5 bases, the J end lost 2 bases, and 13 bases lay between the germline ends. Germline V gene lookup returns CDR1 SEHNR and CDR2 FQNEAQ (reference sequence). The CDR3 consists of 15 residues. This CDR3 is CASSVSTSPYNEQFF. The CDR3 DNA reads TGTGCCAGCAGCGTCAGCACTAGCCCCTACAATGAGCAGTTCTTC.

The chain is built from TRBV12-3 or TRBV12-4 and TRBJ1-2; 8 bases line up with TRBD1. The ends lost 5 bases at V and 9 bases at J; junction bases unmatched: 8. The CDR3 extends over 13 amino acids. CDR3 sequence: CASSLGQGGRYTF. DNA for the CDR3: TGTGCCAGCAGTCTTGGACAGGGAGGCCGCTACACCTTC.

The chain employs TRBV4-1 and TRBJ2-1; tentatively, D is TRBD1 (6 bases). Germline loops: CDR1 MGHRA, CDR2 YSYEKL. V was trimmed by 0 bases and J by 7 bases, leaving 16 bases between them. The CDR3 has 16 amino acids. The CDR3 coding sequence is TGCGCCAGCAGCCAAGATGAAGCAGGGGCTAGAAATGAGCAGTTCTTC. This translates into CASSQDEAGARNEQFF.

The CDR3: CASSLVPGGVMNTEAFF. For the CDR3, the DNA is TGCGCCAGCAGCTTGGTCCCGGGGGGAGTAATGAACACTGAAGCTTTCTTT. The chain couples TRBV5-1 to TRBJ1-1; perhaps TRBD1 as D (5 bases). The ends were cut back, 0 bases at V and 0 bases at J, with 15 bases in the middle. CDR3 length equals 17 residues. The germline gives CDR1 SGHRS, CDR2 YFSETQ.

This chain joins TRBV2 and TRBJ1-2, with D unclear. V shed 5 bases and J shed 5 bases, with 9 bases lying between them. Looked up from germline, CDR1 is SNHLY and CDR2 is FYNNEI. CDR3 size: 12 residues. DNA of the CDR3: TGTGCCAGCAGTCCTAGAATGTATGGCTACACCTTC. This gives the protein CASSPRMYGYTF.

The chain is built from TRBV24-1 and TRBJ1-6; D remains ambiguous. The CDR3 length is 14 residues. CDR1 is KGHDR and CDR2 is SFDVKD in the germline V gene. Trimming removed 5 bases at V and 9 bases at J, with 13 bases between. The CDR3 coding sequence is TGTGCCACCAGTGGGAGCCTACCCACTTCACCCCTCCACTTT. The encoded protein is CATSGSLPTSPLHF.